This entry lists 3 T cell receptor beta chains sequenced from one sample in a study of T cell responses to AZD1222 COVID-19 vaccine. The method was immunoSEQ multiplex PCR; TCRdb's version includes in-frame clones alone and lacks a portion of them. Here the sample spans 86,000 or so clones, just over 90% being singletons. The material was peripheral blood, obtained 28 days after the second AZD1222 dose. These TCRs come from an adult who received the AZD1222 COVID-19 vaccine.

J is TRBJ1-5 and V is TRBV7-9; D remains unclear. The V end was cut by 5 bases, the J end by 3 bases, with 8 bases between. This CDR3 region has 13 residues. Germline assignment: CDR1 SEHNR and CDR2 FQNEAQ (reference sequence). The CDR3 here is CASSAQVNQPQHF. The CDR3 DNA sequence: TGTGCCAGCAGCGCTCAGGTCAATCAGCCCCAGCATTTT. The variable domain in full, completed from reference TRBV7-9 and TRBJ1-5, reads DTGVSQNPRHKITKRGQNVTFRCDPISEHNRLYWYRQTLGQGPEFLTYFQNEAQLEKSRLLSDRFSAERPKGSFSTLEIQRTEQGDSAMYLCASSAQVNQPQHFGDGTRLSIL.

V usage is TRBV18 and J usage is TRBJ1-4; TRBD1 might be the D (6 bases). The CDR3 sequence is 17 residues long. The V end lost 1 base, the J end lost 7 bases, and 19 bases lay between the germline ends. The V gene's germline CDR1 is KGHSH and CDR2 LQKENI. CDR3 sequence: CASSPRGGAGHSEKLFF. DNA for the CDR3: TGTGCCAGCTCACCACGTGGGGGCGCAGGTCATTCTGAAAAACTGTTTTTT.

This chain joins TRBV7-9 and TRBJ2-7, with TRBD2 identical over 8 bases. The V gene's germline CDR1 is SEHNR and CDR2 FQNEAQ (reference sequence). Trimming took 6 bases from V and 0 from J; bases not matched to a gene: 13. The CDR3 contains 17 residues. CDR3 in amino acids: CASSSTSVHLNSYEQYF. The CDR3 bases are TGTGCCAGCAGTTCGACTAGCGTCCACCTTAACTCCTACGAGCAGTACTTC.